One sample yielded the 9 T cell receptor beta chains listed below, sequenced in a study of Graves' ophthalmopathy and Graves' hyperthyroidism (dated by TCRdb to the late 2010s). Data came from an Illumina HiSeq 2000. TCR beta CDR3 regions were amplified from RNA transcripts for repertoire sequencing. The first round of RT-PCR was done with HTBI primers and the Qiagen OneStep RT-PCR kit, and was followed by a second round of multiplex PCR, then size selection and purification. TCRdb reprocessing: public reads trimmed at Q25 with fastp, clones called with MiXCR, in-frame beta chains kept. All rows with the same CDR3 protein become a single entry with the most common DNA and genes. Within this sample are about 1.2 million distinct CDR3 sequences, with 35% to 40% of them counted one time only. The top ten constitute 11% of the sample. Sample: peripheral blood or thyroid tissue (not recorded which). All receptors derive from an adult man with Graves' hyperthyroidism.

This clonotype occurred many times. J is TRBJ1-4 and V is TRBV12-3 or TRBV12-4, with a tentative D call TRBD1 (5 bases). Deletions cut 2 bases from V and 6 bases from J, with 10 bases between. The CDR3 totals 14 residues. The CDR3 reads CASSLWGIDEKLFF. The DNA for the CDR3 is TGTGCCAGCAGTTTATGGGGGATTGATGAAAAACTGTTTTTT.

This clonotype appeared many times. V gene TRBV7-9 combines with J gene TRBJ1-6; 10 nucleotides line up with TRBD1. Germline-derived CDR1 and CDR2 are SEHNR and FQNEAQ (reference sequence). The CDR3 is made up of 17 amino acids. V lost 1 base and J lost 0; bases outside the gene matches: 0. CDR3 nucleotide sequence: TGTGCCAGCAGCTTAGGACAGGGGGCCTCCTATAATTCACCCCTCCACTTT. This encodes CASSLGQGASYNSPLHF.

The chain couples TRBV10-3 to TRBJ2-1; 9 nucleotides agree with TRBD1. V was pared by 7 bases and J by 2 bases, with 3 bases of the junction left unmatched. The CDR3 covers 14 residues. CDR1 and CDR2 (germline): ENHRY, SYGVKD. The CDR3 protein is CAIMGQGAYNEQFF. The CDR3 DNA reads TGTGCCATCATGGGACAGGGTGCCTACAATGAGCAGTTCTTC.

The V call is TRBV2, the J call TRBJ1-5; no clear D gene. V gave up 10 bases and J gave up 7 bases, with 8 bases separating them. The CDR3 spans 10 residues. CDR1 is SNHLY, CDR2 FYNNEI, per germline. DNA of the CDR3: TGTGCCACAAACGGGCAGCCCCAGCATTTT. It codes for CATNGQPQHF.

Note on this clonotype: A read error may be the cause here, since a much bigger clone is one base away. This rearrangement joins TRBV7-2 to TRBJ1-2, with a tentative D call TRBD1 (5 bases). Germline V lookup: CDR1 SGHTA, CDR2 FQGNSA. V was cut by 3 bases and J by 1 base, with 12 bases left in between. This CDR3 region has 15 residues. For the CDR3, the DNA is TGTACCAGCAGCTTGGAAAGGGGAGTTAACTATGGCTACACCTTC. Translation gives CTSSLERGVNYGYTF.

This clonotype has only a few counts. This sequence joins TRBV20-1 and TRBJ1-2, with unresolved D. The V gene's germline CDR1 is DFQATT and CDR2 SNEGSKA (reference sequence). Between the trimmed V and J ends, which lost 4 bases and 5 bases, there was a span of 14 bases. CDR3 length equals 13 residues. The CDR3 loop reads CSATREPAYGYTF. The CDR3, as DNA: TGCAGTGCTACCAGAGAACCAGCTTATGGCTACACCTTC.

This clonotype came up many times. The CDR3 here is CASSPRQDSNQPQHF. The CDR3 DNA reads TGTGCCAGCAGTCCCAGACAGGATAGCAATCAGCCCCAGCATTTT. The chain combines TRBV12-3 or TRBV12-4 with TRBJ1-5; D possibly corresponds to TRBD1 (6 bases). V dropped 5 bases and J dropped 0 bases, with 11 bases sitting between them. This CDR3 is built from 15 residues.

This clonotype has a count of ten or more. The chain links TRBV29-1 to TRBJ2-5; 9 positions match TRBD1. The germline CDR1 and CDR2 sequences are SQVTM and ANQGSEA. After removal of 6 bases from V and 4 bases from J, the junction contained 15 bases not matched to a gene. The CDR3 is 16 amino acids. CDR3 sequence (DNA): TGCAGCGTAGTGAACTTAATACAGGGGGCTCGAGAGACCCAGTACTTC. It codes for CSVVNLIQGARETQYF. The variable domain in full, completed from reference TRBV29-1 and TRBJ2-5, reads SAVISQKPSRDICQRGTSLTIQCQVDSQVTMMFWYRQQPGQSLTLIATANQGSEATYESGFVIDKFPISRPNLTFSTLTVSNMSPEDSSIYLCSVVNLIQGARETQYFGPGTRLLVL.

J is TRBJ2-7 and V is TRBV7-9; D possibly matches TRBD1 or TRBD2 (5 bases each). Germline CDR1 and CDR2: SEHNR and FQNEAQ (reference sequence). The CDR3 is made up of 15 amino acids. V was trimmed by 8 bases and J by 5 bases, leaving 22 bases between them. CDR3 residues: CASSPYLTVEDEQYF. The CDR3 bases are TGTGCCAGCTCACCATATCTGACAGTGGAGGACGAGCAGTACTTC. Looking up the rest from reference TRBV7-9 and TRBJ2-7 gives the full variable domain: DTGVSQNPRHKITKRGQNVTFRCDPISEHNRLYWYRQTLGQGPEFLTYFQNEAQLEKSRLLSDRFSAERPKGSFSTLEIQRTEQGDSAMYLCASSPYLTVEDEQYFGPGTRLTVT.